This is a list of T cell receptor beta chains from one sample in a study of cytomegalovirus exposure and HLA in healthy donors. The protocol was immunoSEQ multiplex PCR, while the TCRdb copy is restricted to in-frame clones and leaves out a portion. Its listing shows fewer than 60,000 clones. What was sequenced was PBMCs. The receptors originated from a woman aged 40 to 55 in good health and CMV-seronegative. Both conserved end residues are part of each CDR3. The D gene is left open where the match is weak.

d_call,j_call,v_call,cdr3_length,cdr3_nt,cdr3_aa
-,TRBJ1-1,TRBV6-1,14,TGTGCCAGCAGTGTGCGGGGGGTGAACACTGAAGCTTTCTTT,CASSVRGVNTEAFF
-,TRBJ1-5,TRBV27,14,TGTGCCAGCAGTTTATACCTTACGGAGGGGCCCCAGCATTTT,CASSLYLTEGPQHF
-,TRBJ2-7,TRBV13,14,TGTGCCAGCAGCGGTAGGGGTAGGTCCTACGAGCAGTACTTC,CASSGRGRSYEQYF
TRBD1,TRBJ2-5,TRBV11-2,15,TGTGCCAGCAGCTTGGGGACAGGGTACCAAGAGACCCAGTACTTC,CASSLGTGYQETQYF
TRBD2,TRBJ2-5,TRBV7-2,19,TGTGCCAGCAGCCCCCCAGACCCAAGACTAGCGGGAGTTGAAGAGACCCAGTACTTC,CASSPPDPRLAGVEETQYF
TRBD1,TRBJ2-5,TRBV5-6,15,TGTGCCAGCAGCCCCGACAGGGGTCTTCGGGAGACCCAGTACTTC,CASSPDRGLRETQYF
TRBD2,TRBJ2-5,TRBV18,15,TGTGCCAGCTCACCAGGGACTAGCGGACAAGAGACCCAGTACTTC,CASSPGTSGQETQYF
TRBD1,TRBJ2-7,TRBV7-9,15,TGTGCCAGCAGCTCGTCCCGGGACAGGGGCTGGGAGCAGTACTTC,CASSSSRDRGWEQYF
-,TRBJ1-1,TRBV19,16,TGTGCCAGTAGTATAGAGGGGGGGGTAGAGAACACTGAAGCTTTCTTT,CASSIEGGVENTEAFF
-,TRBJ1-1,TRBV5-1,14,TGCGCCAGCAGCTTGTCAGGGGAGAACACTGAAGCTTTCTTT,CASSLSGENTEAFF
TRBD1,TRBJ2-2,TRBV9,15,TGTGCCAGCAGCCCCGGGACAGGGTCCACCGGGGAGCTGTTTTTT,CASSPGTGSTGELFF
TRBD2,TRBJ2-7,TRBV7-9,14,TGTGCCAGCAGTAGGGGTGGACTAGCCTACGAGCAGTACTTC,CASSRGGLAYEQYF
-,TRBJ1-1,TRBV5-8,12,TGTGCCAGCAGCCCGGTTGGCACTGAAGCTTTCTTT,CASSPVGTEAFF
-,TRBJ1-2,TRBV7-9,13,TGTGCCAGCAGCTTAGGGGGCCTTTATGGCTACACCTTC,CASSLGGLYGYTF
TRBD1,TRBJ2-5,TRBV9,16,TGTGCCAGCAGCGGGGGACAGGGGATTGGGCAAGAGACCCAGTACTTC,CASSGGQGIGQETQYF
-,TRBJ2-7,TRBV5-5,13,TGTGCCAGCAGCCGCCTTAGCTCCTACGAGCAGTACTTC,CASSRLSSYEQYF
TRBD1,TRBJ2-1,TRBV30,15,TGTGCCGGGAGTGTCGGACAGGGGATACTGAATGAGCAGTTCTTC,CAGSVGQGILNEQFF
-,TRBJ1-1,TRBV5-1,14,TGCGCCAGCAGCCCGAGTCAGGGGAGCACTGAAGCTTTCTTT,CASSPSQGSTEAFF
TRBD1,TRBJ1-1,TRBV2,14,TGTGCCAGCAGTGTTCGGACAGGGGACACTGAAGCTTTCTTT,CASSVRTGDTEAFF
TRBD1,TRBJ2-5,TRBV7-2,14,TGTGCCAGCAGCCGACAGGGGGCACAAGAGACCCAGTACTTC,CASSRQGAQETQYF
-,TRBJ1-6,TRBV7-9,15,TGTGCCAGCAGCCCGGAGAATATCTATAATTCACCCCTCCACTTT,CASSPENIYNSPLHF
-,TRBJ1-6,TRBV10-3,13,TGTGCCATCACGGACAGTTATAATTCACCCCTCCACTTT,CAITDSYNSPLHF
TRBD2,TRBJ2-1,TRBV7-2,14,TGTGCCAGCAGCCAGCTAGCGGGAAGCGAGGAGCAGTTCTTC,CASSQLAGSEEQFF
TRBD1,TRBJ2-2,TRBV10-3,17,TGTGCCATCAGTGAGTCGATGGGTACAGGGGGCACCGGGGAGCTGTTTTTT,CAISESMGTGGTGELFF
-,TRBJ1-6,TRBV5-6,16,TGTGCCAGCAGCTTCGACAGGAGCTCCTATAATTCACCCCTCCACTTT,CASSFDRSSYNSPLHF
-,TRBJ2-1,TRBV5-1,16,TGCGCCAGCAGCCTCGCTGCGGGACCCCCAGCTATTGAGCAGTTCTTC,CASSLAAGPPAIEQFF
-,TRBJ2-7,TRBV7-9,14,TGTGCCAGCAGCTCACTAAAGGGGGTGGGCGAGCAGTACTTC,CASSSLKGVGEQYF
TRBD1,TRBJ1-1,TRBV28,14,TGTGCCAGCAGTTCGGGACAGACGAACACTGAAGCTTTCTTT,CASSSGQTNTEAFF
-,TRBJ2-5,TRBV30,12,TGTGCCTGGAGTCCAGGGCGAGAGACCCAGTACTTC,CAWSPGRETQYF
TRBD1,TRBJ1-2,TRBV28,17,TGTGCCAGCAGTTTTAGTTTTTCCGGACAGGATGGTAGTGGCTACACCTTC,CASSFSFSGQDGSGYTF
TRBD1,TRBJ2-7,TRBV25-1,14,TGTGCCAGCAGTGGGGACAGGGGGCCGGGCGAGCAGTACTTC,CASSGDRGPGEQYF
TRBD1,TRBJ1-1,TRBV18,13,TGTGCCAGCTCACCTGGACAGGCGGTTGAAGCTTTCTTT,CASSPGQAVEAFF
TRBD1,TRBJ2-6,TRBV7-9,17,TGTGCCAGCAGTACAACGGGACAGGGTTCTGGGGCCAACGTCCTGACTTTC,CASSTTGQGSGANVLTF
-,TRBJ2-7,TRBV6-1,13,TGTGCCAGCAGTGCCCGTATGGGGAAGGAGGTGTACTTC,CASSARMGKEVYF
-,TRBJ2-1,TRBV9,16,TGTGCCAGCAGCGTAGGGTTAGCGGGGACAGCGGGTGAGCAGTTCTTC,CASSVGLAGTAGEQFF
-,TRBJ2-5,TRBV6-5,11,TGTGCCAGCAGTTATGGGAGGACCCAGTACTTC,CASSYGRTQYF
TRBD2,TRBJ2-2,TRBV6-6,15,TGTGCCAGCAGCTATACTAGCGGGGCCACCGGGGAGCTGTTTTTT,CASSYTSGATGELFF
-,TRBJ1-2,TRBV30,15,TGTGCCGGGGGAAAACAGGGATTAGCGAACTATGGCTACACCTTC,CAGGKQGLANYGYTF
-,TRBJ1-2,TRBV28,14,TGTGCCAGCAGTTTTTGGGTGGTGGAGCAAGGCTACACCTTC,CASSFWVVEQGYTF
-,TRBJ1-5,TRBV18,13,TGTGCCAGCTCACCAGGGGGGGATCAGCCCCAGCATTTT,CASSPGGDQPQHF
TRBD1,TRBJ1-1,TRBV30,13,TGTGCCTGGGGGAACAGGGGTGACACTGAAGCTTTCTTT,CAWGNRGDTEAFF
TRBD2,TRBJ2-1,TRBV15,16,TGTGCCACCAGCAGAGTATTTGCGGGGGGGCCCGATGAGCAGTTCTTC,CATSRVFAGGPDEQFF
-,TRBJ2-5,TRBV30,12,TGTGCCTGGAGTGATAGTGGAGAGACCCAGTACTTC,CAWSDSGETQYF
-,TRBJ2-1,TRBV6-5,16,TGTGCCAGCAGTTACTCGACGGGGGAAACCGACAATGAGCAGTTCTTC,CASSYSTGETDNEQFF
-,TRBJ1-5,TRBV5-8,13,TGTGCCAGCAGCTTTGGGGAGCCTCAGCCCCAGCATTTT,CASSFGEPQPQHF
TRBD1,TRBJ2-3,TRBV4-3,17,TGCGCCAGCAGCCAAGTCTCAGGGGGTTGGGGCACAGATACGCAGTATTTT,CASSQVSGGWGTDTQYF
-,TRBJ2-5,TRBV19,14,TGTGCCAGTAGTACCCTACAGCTACAAGAGACCCAGTACTTC,CASSTLQLQETQYF
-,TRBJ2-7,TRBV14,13,TGTGCCAGCAGCCAAGATGAGGGTAGGGAGCAGTACTTC,CASSQDEGREQYF
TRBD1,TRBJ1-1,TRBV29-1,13,TGCAGCGCCTCGGGACAGTTGAACACTGAAGCTTTCTTT,CSASGQLNTEAFF
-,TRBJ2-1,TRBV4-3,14,TGCGCCAGCAGCCAAGATCGGGGTTACAATGAGCAGTTCTTC,CASSQDRGYNEQFF
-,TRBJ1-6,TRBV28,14,TGTGCCAGCAGGCCCGGACAGTTAGTTTCACCCCTCCACTTT,CASRPGQLVSPLHF
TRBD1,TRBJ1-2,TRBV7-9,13,TGTGCCAGCAGCCTCGGACAGGGATCTGGCTACACCTTC,CASSLGQGSGYTF
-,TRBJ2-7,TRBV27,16,TGTGCCAGCAGTTTATCGAAGGCGGACGGGGGATACGAGCAGTACTTC,CASSLSKADGGYEQYF
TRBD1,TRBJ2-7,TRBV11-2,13,TGTGCCAGCAGCCCAGGGGGTGTTTTCGAGCAGTACTTC,CASSPGGVFEQYF
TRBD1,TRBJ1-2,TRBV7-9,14,TGTGCCAGCAGCTGGGACAGGGGGCTGGATGGCTACACCTTC,CASSWDRGLDGYTF
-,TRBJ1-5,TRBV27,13,TGTGCCAGCGCAGGGACTGCCTGGTTGCCCCAGCATTTT,CASAGTAWLPQHF
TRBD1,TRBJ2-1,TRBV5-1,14,TGCGCCAGCAGCTTGGGGGACAGACACAATGAGCAGTTCTTC,CASSLGDRHNEQFF